The clone carrying this T cell receptor beta chain was counted between two and nine times. The antigen is unknown. The TCRbeta library incorporated unique molecular identifiers. TCRdb reprocessed the PCR reads via MiXCR and lists one record per CDR3 protein. This table has about 110,000 distinct CDR3 sequences, around 6.4% appearing once. The sample comes from a study of T-cell reconstitution after alpha-beta-depleted transplantation in children. Points from the study as a whole: Among T cells one year after transplant, newly produced cells accounted for most counts and diversity. The high TCRbeta diversity at day 60 in some patients came from surviving recipient T cells and thymic progenitors. Reportedly, roughly two months post-transplant, alpha-beta T cells arose from several hundred expanded graft clones.

This CDR3 region has 15 residues. CDR1 LNHDA and CDR2 SQIVND come from the germline V gene (reference sequence). V lost 8 bases, J lost 3 bases, and 13 bases stayed unmatched. The source was PBMCs, mostly from graft donor cells, collected 360 days after TCRalphabeta/CD19-depleted stem cell transplant. The TCR originated in a male patient between 2 and 15 years old who had a stem cell transplant for acute lymphoblastic leukemia, so the T cells may come from the graft donor. V usage is TRBV19 and J usage is TRBJ2-7; 7 bases align to TRBD1. Written as DNA, the CDR3 is TGTGCCAGTCAGTCCTCTACTTGGACAGGCTACGAGCAGTACTTC. Its protein is CASQSSTWTGYEQYF.